This T cell receptor (beta chain) stems from a study of blood T cell repertoires in COVID-19 (dated by TCRdb to 2020 to 2021). Regarding the research as a whole: The collaborator samples originated in the United States, Italy and Spain and spanned the acute and convalescent phases of COVID-19. The prospective study material was composed of cDNA or gDNA derived from T cells, B-cell-depleted T cells, or PBMCs. Deeply sampled blood TCRbeta repertoires from subjects exposed to, actively infected with, or recovered from COVID-19 were included in the dataset. The repertoires were made available in a free public database intended to serve as a resource for research on the immune response to SARS-CoV-2. The samples were drawn from the first 160 participants of the ongoing ImmuneRACE study and from 950 to 1,500 subjects provided by 6 global collaborators. Sample metadata almost always included a de-identified subject ID, COVID-19 status, age in years and sex. Where available, HLA class I and class II types were obtained from metadata supplied by the sample provider rather than from assay-based typing. Study-level results and caveats: Clinical and demographic metadata were provided uncurated, with the amount varying by source and participant.

The CDR3 measures 17 amino acids from cysteine to phenylalanine. Of all the DNA, just the CDR3 is kept, 51 bases in frame from base 1. Participants in the prospective study were aged roughly 18 to 100 years, lived in 20 to 30 United States geographic areas, and enrolled through a virtual design. In the prospective study, participants were assigned to cohorts based on the clinical history participants reported in a screening survey and a study questionnaire. For ImmuneRACE Cohort 3, a participant was defined as recovered based on two consecutive negative NP/OP PCR tests, clearance by a healthcare professional, or resolution of symptoms. Mobile phlebotomists in the prospective study collected whole blood, serum and a nasopharyngeal or oropharyngeal swab from every participant. Additional blood draws and questionnaires over an approximately 2-month period could optionally be provided by prospective study participants. Before DNA extraction, prospective study blood samples were shipped either frozen or at room temperature.

Of note for this clone: Its antigen is still unknown. The record has no base qualities; no much larger clone is one base away.

TCRbeta CDR3 regions were amplified from genomic DNA using the immunoSEQ Assay, a bias-controlled multiplex PCR. Regarding the original processing steps: The number of nucleated cells in each sample was estimated by amplification of reference gene primers within the assay. To quantify the absolute abundance of each unique TCRbeta CDR3 rearrangement, sequence reads were collapsed and filtered. Productive Simpson clonality was computed per sample as the square root of Simpson's diversity index over productive rearrangements. What TCRdb holds here is the immuneACCESS table cut down to in-frame rearrangements. Part of the clones is not present; checked against another copy, under half of the missing clones reflect an unresolved V gene, and the others are unexplained. The V and J calls and clone size come from that table; D and trimming were worked out from the DNA. Recorded for this sample are some 500,000 clones; approximately 90% of them occurred a single time. The leading ten clones occupy approximately 1.8% of the sample.

This receptor was taken from a middle-aged woman who had recovered from COVID-19. Sequencing was done on a sample of PBMCs or T cells enriched from blood (not recorded which). The chain uses TRBV12-2 and TRBJ1-2; TRBD1, as called in the table, went unchecked against the DNA. TRBV12-2 is shown as a pseudogene. The CDR3 reads as follows: CASRLADRALFPYGYTF. The DNA sequence is as follows: TGTGCAAGTCGCTTAGCGGACAGGGCCCTTTTCCCCTATGGCTACACCTTC.